The 20 T cell receptor beta chains presented below share a single source sample, sequenced in a study of T cell changes during pregnancy in multiple sclerosis (dated by TCRdb to the late 2010s). The library was obtained by the immunoSEQ multiplex PCR assay. Here the immuneACCESS table is served through TCRdb, limited to in-frame sequences with V and J called. Missing clones are a known gap in these copies; in checked studies unresolved V genes cover under half, and the rest lacks a known reason. For this sample the table gives about 98,000 clones, of which about 90% were detected only once. Of the sample, about 2% is held by the ten largest clones. The sample consisted of peripheral blood, taken after pregnancy. The receptors originated from a female donor in good health, enrolled as a control in a pregnancy study.

This chain uses TRBV19 with TRBJ2-1, with D possibly being TRBD2 (6 bases). This CDR3 comprises 14 residues. Trimming stripped 5 bases from V and 5 bases from J, with 13 bases between. Germline lookup yields CDR1 LNHDA and CDR2 SQIVND (reference sequence). The CDR3, as DNA: TGTGCCAGTAGTCCGACGGGCGGGGACAATGAGCAGTTCTTC. Amino acids: CASSPTGGDNEQFF.

V and J are TRBV21-1 and TRBJ1-2; the table's D call, TRBD1, has no DNA check behind it. TRBV21-1 is listed as a pseudogene. The CDR3 is 14 residues long. CDR3 bases: TGTGCCAGCAGCACCCTGAGACAGGGCTGGGGCTACACCTTC. This translates into CASSTLRQGWGYTF.

The V and J genes are TRBV29-1 and TRBJ1-2, with D uncertain. The V end was cut by 5 bases, the J end by 6 bases, with 10 bases between. The CDR3 is 11 residues long. Germline CDR1 is SQVTM and CDR2 is ANQGSEA. As DNA, the CDR3 is TGCAGCGTTTGGAGGGCCGATGGCTACACCTTC. Protein product: CSVWRADGYTF.

This rearrangement joins TRBV28 to TRBJ1-1; a weak D match, TRBD1 (5 bases). Germline V CDR1 and CDR2: MDHEN, SYDVKM. V was pared by 10 bases and J by 7 bases, with 16 bases between. The CDR3 length is 12 residues. The CDR3 DNA reads as TGTGCCACCGCGGGGCGGGGGATTGAAGCTTTCTTT. It yields the protein CATAGRGIEAFF.

The V gene is TRBV2, the J gene TRBJ2-3; 7 bases are shared with TRBD2. Trimming removed 8 bases from V and 9 bases from J; junction bases left unmatched: 5. The CDR3 sequence is 11 residues long. The germline CDR1 and CDR2 sequences are SNHLY and FYNNEI. Here the CDR3 reads CASGEGSTQYF. In DNA form, the CDR3 reads TGTGCCAGCGGGGAGGGCTCAACGCAGTATTTT.

The count of this clone is one. The genes are TRBV6-5 and TRBJ2-2; D might be TRBD2 (6 bases). V lost 6 bases to trimming and J lost 1 base, with 12 bases between them. The germline V gene encodes CDR1 MNHEY and CDR2 SVGAGI. The CDR3 extends over 15 amino acids. This chain's CDR3 is CASRRSGGNTGELFF. Here the CDR3 DNA reads TGTGCCAGCAGAAGGTCCGGGGGGAACACCGGGGAGCTGTTTTTT.

The rearrangement uses TRBV6-4 and TRBJ1-1; perhaps TRBD1 as D (6 bases). The ends were cut back, 6 bases at V and 3 bases at J, with 14 bases in the middle. The CDR3 totals 14 residues. Germline V CDR1 and CDR2: MRHNA, SNTAGT. The CDR3 region is CASSRSPGDTEAFF. The CDR3 coding sequence is TGTGCCAGCAGCCGATCCCCAGGGGACACTGAAGCTTTCTTT.

This clone was counted a few times. The chain recombines TRBV19 with TRBJ1-2; maybe TRBD1 (5 bases). CDR3 length: 14 residues. Germline V gene sequence: CDR1 LNHDA, CDR2 SQIVND (reference sequence). V lost 4 bases and J lost 4, with 13 bases in between. The CDR3 DNA reads TGTGCCAGTAGTAGTCAGGACACCGTCTATGGCTACACCTTC. Residues: CASSSQDTVYGYTF.

This chain's CDR3 is CASSIAGTGPHEQYF. The CDR3 bases are TGTGCCAGCAGTATCGCCGGGACAGGGCCCCACGAGCAGTACTTC. The chain recombines TRBV28 with TRBJ2-7, with 9 bases lining up with TRBD1. Germline CDR1 and CDR2: MDHEN and SYDVKM. The ends lost 5 bases at V and 5 bases at J; junction bases unmatched: 10. CDR3 length equals 15 residues.

The chain links TRBV5-1 to TRBJ2-2, with D possibly TRBD1 on 6 matching bases. The CDR3 sequence is 11 residues long. Germline lookup yields CDR1 SGHRS and CDR2 YFSETQ. V lost 4 bases and J 15 bases, leaving 13 bases between the germline ends. The CDR3 spells CASSTYREMFF. For the CDR3, the DNA is TGCGCCAGCAGCACATACAGGGAAATGTTTTTT. Full variable domain (rest looked up from reference TRBV5-1 and TRBJ2-2): KAGVTQTPRYLIKTRGQQVTLSCSPISGHRSVSWYQQTPGQGLQFLFEYFSETQRNKGNFPGRFSGRQFSNSRSEMNVSTLELGDSALYLCASSTYREMFFGEGSRLTVL.

The chain couples TRBV11-2 to TRBJ1-1; no reliable D call. The CDR3 totals 19 residues. With 1 base removed from V and 1 base from J, the gap between germline ends came to 22 bases. The V gene's germline CDR1 is SGHAT and CDR2 FQNNGV. CDR3 sequence: CASSLGGFQTPPRNTEAFF. The DNA for the CDR3 is TGTGCCAGCAGCTTAGGTGGGTTCCAGACACCTCCGCGGAACACTGAAGCTTTCTTT.

The chain employs TRBV13 and TRBJ2-7, with D possibly being TRBD2 (7 bases). Trimming shortened V by 4 bases and J by 5 bases, and 12 bases separated the two germline ends. In germline, CDR1 is PRHDT, CDR2 FYEKMQ (reference sequence). The CDR3 runs to 13 residues. The CDR3 DNA sequence: TGTGCCAGCAGCTGGGGGGGCCCGAACGAGCAGTACTTC. Translation: CASSWGGPNEQYF.

J is TRBJ2-7 and V is TRBV7-2; D is unresolved. Per the germline V gene, CDR1 is SGHTA and CDR2 is FQGNSA. V dropped 5 bases and J dropped 3 bases, with 8 bases sitting between them. The CDR3 has 12 amino acids. This CDR3 reads CASSGYSYEQYF. The CDR3 nucleotides read TGTGCCAGCAGCGGATACAGCTACGAGCAGTACTTC.

This clone came up a few times. V gene TRBV19 combines with J gene TRBJ1-2; TRBD1 aligns across 9 bases. Germline-derived CDR1 and CDR2 are LNHDA and SQIVND (reference sequence). This CDR3 is built from 14 residues. The V and J ends lost 7 bases and 4 bases, in that order; junction bases with no gene match: 7. The CDR3 protein is CASNPGQGTYGYTF. CDR3 coding DNA: TGTGCCAGTAATCCGGGACAGGGTACCTATGGCTACACCTTC. Filled out from reference TRBV19 and TRBJ1-2, the complete variable domain reads DGGITQSPKYLFRKEGQNVTLSCEQNLNHDAMYWYRQDPGQGLRLIYYSQIVNDFQKGDIAEGYSVSREKKESFPLTVTSAQKNPTAFYLCASNPGQGTYGYTFGSGTRLTVV.

This clone showed up just once. This chain joins TRBV5-1 and TRBJ2-3, with 7 bases that match TRBD2. Germline trimming cut 4 bases from V and 2 bases from J; bases unmatched to any gene: 4. CDR1 is SGHRS and CDR2 is YFSETQ in the germline V gene. The length of the CDR3 is 14 residues. The CDR3 DNA reads as TGCGCCAGCAGCGGCTGGGACTACACAGATACGCAGTATTTT. Its protein product is CASSGWDYTDTQYF.

J is TRBJ2-2 and V is TRBV2; D possibly corresponds to TRBD2 (6 bases). Germline assignment: CDR1 SNHLY and CDR2 FYNNEI. The CDR3 is 13 amino acids. The V end lost 9 bases, the J end lost 7 bases, and 15 bases lay between the germline ends. The CDR3 DNA is TGTGCCAGTACCCTTAGCGGAGACGGGGAGCTGTTTTTT. It encodes CASTLSGDGELFF. The full variable domain, rest sourced from reference TRBV2 and TRBJ2-2, is EPEVTQTPSHQVTQMGQEVILRCVPISNHLYFYWYRQILGQKVEFLVSFYNNEISEKSEIFDDQFSVERPDGSNFTLKIRSTKLEDSAMYFCASTLSGDGELFFGEGSRLTVL.

The chain joins TRBV7-8 to TRBJ2-7, with TRBD2 matching over 7 bases. Germline V gene lookup returns CDR1 SGHVS and CDR2 FQNEAQ. Trimming cost V 5 bases and J 1 base; bases outside gene matches: 5. This CDR3 region has 14 residues. CDR3 DNA sequence: TGTGCCAGCAGCCCAGTGGGGGGGTCCTACGAGCAGTACTTC. It is translated as CASSPVGGSYEQYF.

On this clone itself: At one end the junction does not follow the germline gene, possibly because of a read error. This chain joins TRBV2 and TRBJ2-1; TRBD2 aligns across 12 bases. In germline, CDR1 is SNHLY, CDR2 FYNNEI. The CDR3 sequence is 14 residues long. The CDR3 loop reads CASRNLAGGRGGIF. The CDR3 DNA reads TGTGCCAGCAGGAACCTAGCGGGAGGGCGCGGGGGGATCTTC. Looking up the rest from reference TRBV2 and TRBJ2-1 gives the full variable domain: EPEVTQTPSHQVTQMGQEVILRCVPISNHLYFYWYRQILGQKVEFLVSFYNNEISEKSEIFDDQFSVERPDGSNFTLKIRSTKLEDSAMYFCASRNLAGGRGGIFGPGTRLTVL.

The V call is TRBV5-1, the J call TRBJ2-5; TRBD1 matches at 8 bases. The last part of the DNA fits TRBJ2-7 better; the J call may be wrong. This CDR3 region has 15 residues. The germline gives CDR1 SGHRS, CDR2 YFSETQ. Here the CDR3 DNA reads TGCGCCAGCAGCTTGGCCGGGGACAGGCGGGACGAGCAGTACTTC. This sequence encodes CASSLAGDRRDEQYF.

CDR3 nucleotides: TGTGCCAGCACCTCAGGGGCTGAAGCTTTCTTT. Amino acid sequence: CASTSGAEAFF. The chain carries TRBV5-6 and TRBJ1-1; D may be TRBD1 (6 bases). The ends were cut back, 6 bases at V and 6 bases at J, with 9 bases in the middle. This CDR3 has 11 residues. CDR1 SGHDT and CDR2 YYEEEE come from the germline V gene.